This passage covers 14 T cell receptor beta chains from one sample sequenced in a study of cytomegalovirus exposure and HLA in healthy donors. PCR amplification relied on 60 Vbeta primers (plus 13 Jbeta primers). TCRdb keeps only in-frame clones here, not all; method: immunoSEQ multiplex PCR. Of hundreds of thousands of clones listed, 85% to 90% were seen once; the top ten hold roughly 2%. Material for sequencing was PBMCs. These receptors were collected from a woman aged 18-30 years in good health and CMV-seronegative.

This chain connects TRBV6-6 to TRBJ2-5, with a weak D call TRBD1 (6 bases). The end of the DNA is better explained by TRBJ2-7, so the J call may be wrong. The CDR3 consists of 14 residues. Germline V gives CDR1 MNHNY, CDR2 SVGAGI (reference sequence). The CDR3 DNA sequence: TGTGCCAGCAGTTTAACACAGGGTCTATACGAGCAGTACTTC. Translation gives CASSLTQGLYEQYF.

The chain uses TRBV5-6 and TRBJ2-3; 9 bases agree with TRBD1. Germline V gene sequence: CDR1 SGHDT, CDR2 YYEEEE. This CDR3 region has 17 residues. Losses at the gene ends were 2 bases for V and 7 bases for J; bases not matched to a gene: 14. The DNA of the CDR3 is TGTGCCAGCAGCTTCCTTGGACAGGGGATGGGGGGGTATACGCAGTATTTT. Translated, it gives CASSFLGQGMGGYTQYF.

This sequence joins TRBV2 and TRBJ1-5, with D hard to call. The CDR3 covers 15 residues. With 3 bases removed from V and 4 bases from J, the gap between germline ends came to 13 bases. CDR1 and CDR2 (germline): SNHLY, FYNNEI. CDR3 protein: CASSDSMAGNQPQHF. The CDR3 nucleotides are TGTGCCAGCAGTGACTCCATGGCCGGGAATCAGCCCCAGCATTTT.

The chain uses TRBV10-1 and TRBJ2-5, with 8 positions matching TRBD2. The CDR3 runs to 15 residues. Germline V gives CDR1 WNHNN, CDR2 SYGVQD (reference sequence). The trim removed 0 bases at V and 2 bases at J, leaving 2 bases unmatched. Here the CDR3 DNA reads TGCGCCAGCAGTGAGTCGTCGGGGGGGCAAGAGACCCAGTACTTC. Protein product: CASSESSGGQETQYF.

The rearrangement joins TRBV30 to TRBJ1-1; D unclear. There are 13 residues in the CDR3. CDR1 is GTSNPN, CDR2 SVGIG, per germline (reference sequence). Trimming shortened V by 2 bases and J by 0 bases, and 7 bases separated the two germline ends. CDR3 in DNA: TGTGCCTGGAGTTCCTTAATGAACACTGAAGCTTTCTTT. The encoded protein is CAWSSLMNTEAFF.

This clone came up once. CDR3 sequence (DNA): TGTGCCTGCGCGCCTTGGGGGCGACAGGGGATGGGTGAAAAACTGTTTTTT. Its protein is CACAPWGRQGMGEKLFF. The V gene is TRBV19, the J gene TRBJ1-4; 8 bases are a match to TRBD1. The V segment lost 11 bases and the J segment 7 bases; nucleotides outside the gene matches: 21. From germline, CDR1 is LNHDA and CDR2 SQIVND (reference sequence). The CDR3 covers 17 residues.

This sequence joins TRBV18 and TRBJ1-1, with 7 nucleotides matching TRBD1. This CDR3 contains 15 residues. V dropped 4 bases and J dropped 3; count of bases not matched to a gene: 8. Germline CDR1 and CDR2: KGHSH and LQKENI. CDR3 amino acids: CASSLAGTAHTEAFF. The CDR3 region has the DNA TGTGCCAGCTCACTTGCCGGGACAGCACACACTGAAGCTTTCTTT.

The rearrangement links TRBV14 to TRBJ2-7, with a possible D match to TRBD2 (5 bases). CDR3 size: 14 residues. V lost 4 bases and J lost 2, with 12 bases in between. The germline CDR1 and CDR2 sequences are SGHDN and FVKESK. The CDR3 reads CASSLGIGAYEQYF. CDR3 in DNA: TGTGCCAGCAGCCTAGGGATCGGGGCCTACGAGCAGTACTTC.

The chain couples TRBV7-9 to TRBJ2-2; D gene unclear. Trimming shortened V by 5 bases and J by 6 bases, and 7 bases separated the two germline ends. The CDR3 contains 12 residues. From germline, CDR1 is SEHNR and CDR2 FQNEAQ (reference sequence). This chain's CDR3 is CASSPTSGELFF. In DNA form, the CDR3 reads TGTGCCAGCAGCCCTACTTCCGGGGAGCTGTTTTTT.

For this clone: At one boundary the junction diverges from the germline segment, which might be a read error. The V and J genes are TRBV7-7 and TRBJ2-5, with TRBD2 identical over 12 bases. Germline CDR1 and CDR2: SSHAT and FNYEAQ (reference sequence). This CDR3 has 16 residues. CDR3 coding DNA: TGTGCTAGCAGCTCCTTACTAGCGGGGGGTCAAGAGACCCAGTACTTC. This sequence encodes CASSSLLAGGQETQYF.

The chain couples TRBV15 to TRBJ2-3; 8 bases align to TRBD2. Trimming took 0 bases from V and 1 from J; bases not matched to a gene: 6. This CDR3 region has 17 residues. The germline V gene has CDR1 LNHNV and CDR2 YYDKDF (reference sequence). The DNA of the CDR3 is TGTGCCACCAGCAGAGACCAAGCGGGGGTTGGCACAGATACGCAGTATTTT. This sequence encodes CATSRDQAGVGTDTQYF.

This chain joins TRBV2 and TRBJ2-5; 7 bases fit TRBD1. Trimming removed 9 bases from V and 0 bases from J; junction bases left unmatched: 7. The CDR3 loop spans 14 amino acids. CDR1 and CDR2 from the germline V gene are SNHLY and FYNNEI. CDR3 nucleotide sequence: TGTGCCAGGGGGAATGACAGGGACCAAGAGACCCAGTACTTC. It specifies CARGNDRDQETQYF.

This chain links TRBV5-4 with TRBJ2-7; 10 bases line up with TRBD2. The CDR3 contains 17 residues. Looked up from germline, CDR1 is SGHNT and CDR2 is YYREEE (reference sequence). V lost 2 bases and J lost 3; bases outside the gene matches: 11. In nucleotides, the CDR3 is TGTGCCAGCAGCTTTACCTGGACTAGCGGACCGAGCTACGAGCAGTACTTC. Its protein product is CASSFTWTSGPSYEQYF.

The chain links TRBV6-1 to TRBJ2-7; unclear D gene. The germline V and J ends were trimmed by 3 bases and 6 bases, with 9 bases remaining between them. Germline V gene sequence: CDR1 MNHNS, CDR2 SASEGT. This CDR3 is 12 amino acids long. In DNA, the CDR3 is TGTGCCAGCAGTGAGTATGTAGTCGAGCAGTACTTC. The encoded protein is CASSEYVVEQYF.